This T cell receptor (beta chain) was captured in a study of Graves' ophthalmopathy and Graves' hyperthyroidism. For repertoire sequencing, the TCR beta CDR3 regions were amplified from RNA transcripts. First-round RT-PCR with HTBI primers preceded a second-round multiplex PCR. TCRdb re-derived calls from the multiplex PCR reads in MiXCR, one entry per CDR3 protein. The sample has hundreds of thousands of distinct CDR3 sequences, more than 20% seen once. The CDR3 sequence is 16 residues long. Germline V gene data show CDR1 as SGDLS and CDR2 as YYNGEE. The V segment lost 3 bases and the J segment 5 bases; nucleotides outside the gene matches: 13. General study points: The model achieved approximately 71% sensitivity and around 78% specificity for ophthalmopathy progression. The authors also found most expanded thyroid clonotypes above 0.001 frequency in blood.

Aged 18 to 65, hyperthyroidism patients had been newly diagnosed, with under 2 months' duration. Other autoimmune diseases, uncontrolled infections, pregnancy or lactation ruled patients out of participation. As for this clonotype: The target antigen is unknown.

The chain couples TRBV9 to TRBJ2-5, with 7 bases fitting TRBD2. The specimen sequenced was peripheral blood. This sequence was found in a woman aged 18-35 years with stable Graves' hyperthyroidism. The chain's CDR3 is CASSAGRLLGGETQYF. As DNA, the CDR3 is TGTGCCAGCAGCGCCGGGCGGCTACTCGGGGGGGAGACCCAGTACTTC.